The 27 T cell receptor beta chains given below trace back to one sample, sequenced in a study of T cell responses to AZD1222 COVID-19 vaccine. The assay was immunoSEQ multiplex PCR, and TCRdb's table has in-frame clones only and misses some. The sample yields about 110,000 clones, approximately 90% seen once. The specimen comprised peripheral blood, sampled on day 0 of AZD1222 vaccination. Every receptor here comes from an adult in good health.

This clone was recorded only once. The chain employs TRBV27 and TRBJ1-6; D might be TRBD1 (5 bases). Trimming stripped 6 bases from V and 7 bases from J, with 10 bases between. This CDR3 spans 13 amino acids. Germline CDR1 is MNHEY and CDR2 is SMNVEV (reference sequence). This chain's CDR3 is CASSRDGNSPLHF. The CDR3 nucleotides are TGTGCCAGCAGCCGGGACGGCAATTCACCCCTCCACTTT.

The chain has TRBV7-2 and TRBJ1-5; D call uncertain. Germline-derived CDR1 and CDR2 are SGHTA and FQGNSA. V was cut by 2 bases and J by 7 bases, with 9 bases left in between. This CDR3 is built from 13 residues. The CDR3 sequence: CASSLSAEQPQHF. The CDR3 DNA reads TGTGCCAGCAGCTTATCAGCGGAACAGCCCCAGCATTTT.

This clone was detected only once. The sample contains more than one DNA sequence encoding this CDR3. The V call is TRBV18, the J call TRBJ1-1; weak D call: TRBD1 (6 bases). Germline CDR1 KGHSH, CDR2 LQKENI. Trimming left V 6 bases short and J 3 bases short, with 11 bases between. CDR3 length: 13 amino acids. The CDR3 protein is CASSPPGDTEAFF. The CDR3 nucleotides read TGTGCCAGCTCCCCCCCAGGGGACACTGAAGCTTTCTTT.

The CDR3 here is CASSSPGQGMGNEKLFF. The CDR3 DNA sequence: TGTGCCAGCAGCTCCCCGGGACAGGGCATGGGTAATGAAAAACTGTTTTTT. The chain couples TRBV5-6 to TRBJ1-4, with 9 bases lining up with TRBD1. The CDR3 runs 17 residues. The germline V gene has CDR1 SGHDT and CDR2 YYEEEE. V lost 3 bases and J lost 4; bases outside the gene matches: 10.

The chain employs TRBV18 and TRBJ1-1; the match to TRBD1 covers 10 bases. Looked up from germline, CDR1 is KGHSH and CDR2 is LQKENI. Trimming cost V 3 bases and J 4 bases; bases outside gene matches: 11. There are 17 residues in the CDR3. The CDR3 reads CASSPRQGARGVTEAFF. The CDR3 nucleotides read TGTGCCAGCTCACCTAGACAGGGGGCGCGTGGGGTCACTGAAGCTTTCTTT.

This rearrangement joins TRBV12-3 or TRBV12-4 to TRBJ1-2; D unclear. V was clipped by 7 bases and J by 3 bases, with 9 bases between them. The CDR3 sequence is 12 residues long. Here the CDR3 reads CASTIQDYGYTF. The CDR3 nucleotides read TGTGCCAGCACCATTCAGGACTATGGCTACACCTTC.

J is TRBJ2-7 and V is TRBV12-3 or TRBV12-4; D gene uncertain. Trimming left V 3 bases short and J 3 bases short, with 9 bases between. The CDR3 has 13 residues. The CDR3, as DNA: TGTGCCAGCAGTTTTTCGCTCAACTACGAGCAGTACTTC. It codes for CASSFSLNYEQYF.

The chain joins TRBV9 to TRBJ2-3; 7 nucleotides line up with TRBD2. The CDR3 loop spans 13 amino acids. Germline CDR1 SGDLS, CDR2 YYNGEE. The V segment lost 6 bases and the J segment 0 bases; nucleotides outside the gene matches: 1. The CDR3 is CASTGGSTDTQYF. The CDR3 nucleotides read TGTGCCAGCACCGGGGGGAGCACAGATACGCAGTATTTT.

This rearrangement joins TRBV7-2 to TRBJ1-2; D gene uncertain. Trimming cost V 5 bases and J 3 bases, with 19 bases left between them. CDR3 size: 16 residues. Germline V gives CDR1 SGHTA, CDR2 FQGNSA. The chain's CDR3 is CASSGSTVLGHYGYTF. The DNA for the CDR3 is TGTGCCAGCAGCGGTTCGACCGTTTTAGGACACTATGGCTACACCTTC.

The V call is TRBV28, the J call TRBJ1-1; the D gene is possibly TRBD1 (5 bases). Trimming took 2 bases from V and 0 from J, leaving 7 bases between them. Germline V gene sequence: CDR1 MDHEN, CDR2 SYDVKM. CDR3 size: 14 residues. The CDR3 protein is CASSLKTVNTEAFF. As DNA, the CDR3 is TGTGCCAGCAGTTTAAAGACAGTGAACACTGAAGCTTTCTTT.

This chain joins TRBV7-9 and TRBJ2-5, with 7 bases fitting TRBD2. J was trimmed by 2 bases and V by 0 bases; bases with no gene match: 6. The germline V gene encodes CDR1 SEHNR and CDR2 FQNEAQ (reference sequence). The CDR3 has 16 residues. As DNA, the CDR3 is TGTGCCAGCAGCTTAGCTGCGGGGGTTGAACAAGAGACCCAGTACTTC. Amino acids: CASSLAAGVEQETQYF.

The chain uses TRBV7-3 and TRBJ2-1; D is undetermined. This CDR3 has 16 residues. The germline V gene encodes CDR1 SGHTA and CDR2 FQGTGA. The V and J ends lost 3 bases and 0 bases respectively, with 12 bases between them. The CDR3 DNA is TGTGCCAGCAGCTTCCTGGAAACCGGCTCCTACAATGAGCAGTTCTTC. This codes for CASSFLETGSYNEQFF.

The chain combines TRBV29-1 with TRBJ2-5; 7 nucleotides agree with TRBD2. V trimming: 5 bases; J trimming: 3 bases; junction bases outside the gene matches: 3. This CDR3 has 12 amino acids. The germline V gene has CDR1 SQVTM and CDR2 ANQGSEA. CDR3 sequence: CSVYGTKETQYF. As DNA, the CDR3 is TGCAGCGTTTATGGGACTAAAGAGACCCAGTACTTC.

This clone is a singleton in its sample. The chain combines TRBV9 with TRBJ1-1; a possible D gene is TRBD1 (5 bases). V shed 4 bases and J shed 1 base, with 11 bases lying between them. Germline V gives CDR1 SGDLS, CDR2 YYNGEE. The CDR3 loop spans 14 amino acids. CDR3 region: CASSWGDGNTEAFF. The CDR3 nucleotides are TGTGCCAGCAGCTGGGGGGACGGGAACACTGAAGCTTTCTTT. The variable domain in full, with the rest retrieved from reference TRBV9 and TRBJ1-1, is DSGVTQTPKHLITATGQRVTLRCSPRSGDLSVYWYQQSLDQGLQFLIQYYNGEERAKGNILERFSAQQFPDLHSELNLSSLELGDSALYFCASSWGDGNTEAFFGQGTRLTVV.

The table lists this clone with a few counts. The chain joins TRBV18 to TRBJ1-1; 9 nucleotides align to TRBD1. In germline, CDR1 is KGHSH, CDR2 LQKENI. The V gene end was trimmed by 4 bases and the J gene end by 0 bases; junction bases not matched to a gene: 3. This CDR3 spans 15 amino acids. Here the CDR3 reads CASSLQGALNTEAFF. The CDR3 nucleotides are TGTGCCAGCTCACTACAGGGGGCTTTGAACACTGAAGCTTTCTTT. Complete variable domain (other parts from reference TRBV18 and TRBJ1-1): NAGVMQNPRHLVRRRGQEARLRCSPMKGHSHVYWYRQLPEEGLKFMVYLQKENIIDESGMPKERFSAEFPKEGPSILRIQQVVRGDSAAYFCASSLQGALNTEAFFGQGTRLTVV.

The table lists this clone with a count of one. The rearrangement joins TRBV9 to TRBJ1-5; D unresolved. CDR1 and CDR2 from the germline V gene are SGDLS and YYNGEE. This CDR3 spans 15 amino acids. The V end was cut by 4 bases, the J end by 0 bases, with 11 bases between. CDR3 nucleotides: TGTGCCAGCAGCATTAGAGGAGATAGCAATCAGCCCCAGCATTTT. Translation: CASSIRGDSNQPQHF.

The chain recombines TRBV12-3 or TRBV12-4 with TRBJ1-6; no definite D call. The CDR3 is made up of 13 amino acids. Trimming stripped 3 bases from V and 6 bases from J, with 6 bases between. The CDR3 DNA sequence: TGTGCCAGCAGTTTGACCCTTAATTCACCCCTCCACTTT. Its translation is CASSLTLNSPLHF.

The CDR3 spells CSVDGAGYEQYF. The CDR3 DNA is TGCAGCGTTGATGGTGCAGGGTACGAGCAGTACTTC. The gene calls are TRBV29-1 and TRBJ2-7, with D perhaps TRBD1 (5 bases). Germline loops: CDR1 SQVTM, CDR2 ANQGSEA. The CDR3 has 12 amino acids. V lost 3 bases to trimming and J lost 4 bases, with 10 bases between them.

This clone was picked up a small number of times. The genes are TRBV7-2 and TRBJ2-3, with TRBD1 matching over 7 bases. V lost 5 bases, J lost 4 bases, and 9 bases stayed unmatched. Germline CDR1 reads SGHTA; CDR2 reads FQGNSA. There are 15 residues in the CDR3. The CDR3 loop reads CASSLTRQGPDTQYF. The DNA of the CDR3 is TGTGCCAGCAGCCTTACCAGACAGGGTCCAGATACGCAGTATTTT.

This clone was seen only once. The V gene is TRBV21-1, the J gene TRBJ2-7; the D segment call TRBD1 is taken from the table without a DNA check. TRBV21-1 is a listed pseudogene. This CDR3 contains 17 residues. CDR3 sequence (DNA): TGTGCCAGCAGCAAAGGAGTCCCAGGAACCTGTCACTACGAGCAGTACTTC. As protein: CASSKGVPGTCHYEQYF.

This clone has a single count. The rearrangement links TRBV27 to TRBJ2-1; D could derive from TRBD1 or TRBD2 (5 bases each). The CDR3 is 14 amino acids. The V gene lost 7 bases and the J gene lost 5 bases, with 15 bases spanning the gap. Per germline, CDR1 MNHEY and CDR2 SMNVEV (reference sequence). The CDR3 nucleotides read TGTGCCAGCACTCCCGGGACCACCGACAATGAGCAGTTCTTC. It translates to CASTPGTTDNEQFF.

Of note for this clone: This sample also contains other DNA sequences that code for the same CDR3. V and J are TRBV28 and TRBJ1-5; D not resolved. Germline CDR1 reads MDHEN; CDR2 reads SYDVKM. This CDR3 has 14 residues. Between the trimmed V and J ends, which lost 5 bases and 1 base, there was a span of 9 bases. CDR3 in amino acids: CASSPGGSNQPQHF. The CDR3 coding sequence is TGTGCCAGCAGTCCCGGTGGGAGCAATCAGCCCCAGCATTTT. Full variable domain (rest looked up from reference TRBV28 and TRBJ1-5): DVKVTQSSRYLVKRTGEKVFLECVQDMDHENMFWYRQDPGLGLRLIYFSYDVKMKEKGDIPEGYSVSREKKERFSLILESASTNQTSMYLCASSPGGSNQPQHFGDGTRLSIL.

The chain has TRBV5-6 and TRBJ2-5, with D possibly TRBD1 on 6 matching bases. CDR1 is SGHDT and CDR2 is YYEEEE in the germline V gene. The V end was cut by 4 bases, the J end by 1 base, with 8 bases between. The CDR3 sequence is 13 residues long. The CDR3 nucleotides are TGTGCCAGCAGCCGGGACACCCAAGAGACCCAGTACTTC. It yields the protein CASSRDTQETQYF.

V gene TRBV6-2 or TRBV6-3 combines with J gene TRBJ2-1, with a tentative D call TRBD2 (6 bases). The germline V gene has CDR1 MNHEY and CDR2 SVGEGT. This CDR3 has 13 residues. V lost 5 bases, J lost 9 bases, and 14 bases lay in between. CDR3 DNA sequence: TGTGCCAGCAGTAAGGTACGGGGGTTTGAGCAGTTCTTC. Protein: CASSKVRGFEQFF.

The genes are TRBV19 and TRBJ2-1; D gene unclear. The germline V and J ends were trimmed by 6 bases and 0 bases, with 9 bases remaining between them. The CDR3 is 14 residues long. Germline V gives CDR1 LNHDA, CDR2 SQIVND (reference sequence). CDR3 DNA: TGTGCCAGTAGAACCGGTGGCTCCTACAATGAGCAGTTCTTC. This codes for CASRTGGSYNEQFF.

This sequence joins TRBV6-2 or TRBV6-3 and TRBJ2-1; possibly TRBD1 or TRBD2 for D (5 bases each). Trimming pared 0 bases from V and 8 bases from J, leaving 17 bases between. The CDR3 contains 16 residues. Per germline, CDR1 MNHEY and CDR2 SVGEGT. CDR3 sequence (DNA): TGTGCCAGCAGTTACTCGTCGGGGACCTTCGGCGATGAGCAGTTCTTC. It is translated as CASSYSSGTFGDEQFF.

The V call is TRBV5-1, the J call TRBJ2-7; D possibly corresponds to TRBD2 (5 bases). The CDR3 contains 15 residues. The V end lost 0 bases, the J end lost 2 bases, and 12 bases lay between the germline ends. From germline, CDR1 is SGHRS and CDR2 YFSETQ. The CDR3 region is CASSLVGLATYEQYF. CDR3 sequence (DNA): TGCGCCAGCAGCTTGGTGGGCTTAGCGACCTACGAGCAGTACTTC. Supplemented by reference TRBV5-1 and TRBJ2-7, the full variable domain reads KAGVTQTPRYLIKTRGQQVTLSCSPISGHRSVSWYQQTPGQGLQFLFEYFSETQRNKGNFPGRFSGRQFSNSRSEMNVSTLELGDSALYLCASSLVGLATYEQYFGPGTRLTVT.